Following are 22 T cell receptor beta chains from one sample sequenced in a study of shared clonotypes between healthy human individuals (dated by TCRdb to the early 2020s). Libraries were prepared through the immunoSEQ multiplex PCR assay. In its TCRdb copy, this immuneACCESS table keeps in-frame sequences only and misses some clones. Where compared with another copy, unresolved V genes explain less than half of these, and the others have no known cause. Across this sample there are 500,000 or so clones, with 90% to 97% seen only once. The leading ten clones occupy about 0.06% of the sample. Source material: naive CD4+ T cells sorted from blood. The cell subset or site label for this specimen denotes: CD45RA+ positively selected. The origin of the receptors is a woman between 25 and 40 years old in good health.

The rearrangement uses TRBV28 and TRBJ1-5; D gene unclear. The V end lost 3 bases, the J end lost 2 bases, and 11 bases lay between the germline ends. CDR1 and CDR2 (germline): MDHEN, SYDVKM. This CDR3 is 15 amino acids long. The CDR3 region is CASSFPSDGNQPQHF. Written as DNA, the CDR3 is TGTGCCAGCAGTTTCCCCTCGGATGGCAATCAGCCCCAGCATTTT.

The chain couples TRBV30 to TRBJ2-1; D is unclear. CDR1 is GTSNPN, CDR2 SVGIG, per germline (reference sequence). Trimming removed 0 bases at V and 3 bases at J, with 6 bases between. The CDR3 has 13 amino acids. The CDR3 region is CAWSVANYNEQFF. The CDR3 region has the DNA TGTGCCTGGAGTGTAGCAAACTACAATGAGCAGTTCTTC. Using reference TRBV30 and TRBJ2-1 for the parts outside the CDR3, the full variable domain is SQTIHQWPATLVQPVGSPLSLECTVEGTSNPNLYWYRQAAGRGLQLLFYSVGIGQISSEVPQNLSASRPQDRQFILSSKKLLLSDSGFYLCAWSVANYNEQFFGPGTRLTVL.

The chain is built from TRBV4-1 and TRBJ1-4; TRBD1 agrees at 9 bases. CDR1 and CDR2 (germline): MGHRA, YSYEKL. There are 16 residues in the CDR3. V lost 3 bases and J lost 8; bases outside the gene matches: 10. For the CDR3, the DNA is TGCGCCAGCAGCCAGGGCCCGGGACAGGGCGCGGAAAAACTGTTTTTT. The encoded protein is CASSQGPGQGAEKLFF.

This chain joins TRBV10-3 and TRBJ1-4, with 8 bases lining up with TRBD1. The V gene's germline CDR1 is ENHRY and CDR2 SYGVKD. V shed 3 bases, J shed 5 bases, and the junction held 8 bases outside the gene matches. The CDR3 loop spans 16 amino acids. In nucleotides, the CDR3 is TGTGCCATCAGTGATCCCGGACAGGGCCCGAATGAAAAACTGTTTTTT. Protein product: CAISDPGQGPNEKLFF.

The chain couples TRBV28 to TRBJ2-2; D possibly uses TRBD1 or TRBD2 (5 bases each). The germline gives CDR1 MDHEN, CDR2 SYDVKM. With 5 bases removed from V and 6 bases from J, the gap between germline ends came to 16 bases. The CDR3 is 15 residues long. CDR3 in DNA: TGTGCCAGCAGTCCCGGAGGAAGGGACGCCGGGGAGCTGTTTTTT. Amino acid sequence: CASSPGGRDAGELFF. Filled out from reference TRBV28 and TRBJ2-2, the complete variable domain reads DVKVTQSSRYLVKRTGEKVFLECVQDMDHENMFWYRQDPGLGLRLIYFSYDVKMKEKGDIPEGYSVSREKKERFSLILESASTNQTSMYLCASSPGGRDAGELFFGEGSRLTVL.

The V and J genes are TRBV6-5 and TRBJ1-5; TRBD1 matches at 9 bases. V was pared by 0 bases and J by 7 bases, with 4 bases of the junction left unmatched. The CDR3 covers 15 residues. Germline V gives CDR1 MNHEY, CDR2 SVGAGI. CDR3 nucleotide sequence: TGTGCCAGCAGTTACTCAGGACAGGGGAGGCAGCCCCAGCATTTT. Protein: CASSYSGQGRQPQHF.

Details on this clone: The sample holds other DNA sequences that translate to the same CDR3. The rearrangement uses TRBV19 and TRBJ1-1; D gene uncertain. V was clipped by 3 bases and J by 1 base, with 9 bases between them. There are 14 residues in the CDR3. Germline lookup yields CDR1 LNHDA and CDR2 SQIVND (reference sequence). This CDR3 reads CASSIRGRNTEAFF. CDR3 in DNA: TGTGCCAGTAGTATCCGTGGGCGGAACACTGAAGCTTTCTTT.

The chain employs TRBV28 and TRBJ1-1; a weak D match, TRBD1 (5 bases). The length of the CDR3 is 15 residues. Germline V gene data show CDR1 as MDHEN and CDR2 as SYDVKM. With 7 bases removed from V and 7 bases from J, the gap between germline ends came to 22 bases. CDR3 amino acids: CASNRRDARTGEAFF. CDR3 coding DNA: TGTGCCAGCAATCGCCGGGACGCACGAACAGGTGAAGCTTTCTTT.

The chain is built from TRBV18 and TRBJ2-1, with TRBD2 identical over 10 bases. The CDR3 spans 18 residues. Germline CDR1 and CDR2: KGHSH and LQKENI. V lost 5 bases to trimming and J lost 1 base; unmatched junction nucleotides: 11. The CDR3: CASSSGNLAGVSYNEQFF. The DNA of the CDR3 is TGTGCCAGCTCATCGGGGAACCTAGCGGGAGTTTCCTACAATGAGCAGTTCTTC.

This clone occurred once. This chain links TRBV6-1 with TRBJ1-5, with unresolved D. Germline assignment: CDR1 MNHNS and CDR2 SASEGT. The CDR3 extends over 15 amino acids. Trimming left V 3 bases short and J 9 bases short, with 18 bases between. The DNA for the CDR3 is TGTGCCAGCAGTGACTTCCGTAACAGCATGAGGCCCCAGCATTTT. Translated: CASSDFRNSMRPQHF.

This clone was recorded only once. The rearrangement uses TRBV28 and TRBJ2-1; TRBD1 might be the D (5 bases). Trimming pared 3 bases from V and 7 bases from J, leaving 13 bases between. The CDR3 is 14 amino acids. The germline CDR1 and CDR2 sequences are MDHEN and SYDVKM. As DNA, the CDR3 is TGTGCCAGCAGTTTGGTCCAGGGAAAAAATGAGCAGTTCTTC. Its protein is CASSLVQGKNEQFF.

V usage is TRBV29-1 and J usage is TRBJ1-1, with TRBD1 matching over 8 bases. The CDR3 runs to 11 residues. CDR1 and CDR2 from the germline V gene are SQVTM and ANQGSEA. The CDR3 nucleotides are TGCAGTACGACAGGGGCCACTGAAGCTTTCTTT. This gives the protein CSTTGATEAFF.

This chain's CDR3 is CSASQDGTGELFF. CDR3 coding DNA: TGCAGCGCCTCACAGGACGGGACCGGGGAGCTGTTTTTT. This chain links TRBV29-1 with TRBJ2-2; perhaps TRBD1 as D (5 bases). CDR1 is SQVTM, CDR2 ANQGSEA, per germline. Trimming stripped 7 bases from V and 5 bases from J, with 14 bases between. The CDR3 runs to 13 residues.

V is TRBV27 and J is TRBJ2-7, with D perhaps assigned TRBD1 or TRBD2 (5 bases each). V was cut by 2 bases and J by 7 bases, with 15 bases left in between. CDR1 and CDR2 (germline): MNHEY, SMNVEV (reference sequence). This CDR3 has 14 residues. DNA for the CDR3: TGTGCCAGCAGTTTAAGCCGGGACGTAAGGGAGCAGTACTTC. Its translation: CASSLSRDVREQYF.

The J gene is TRBJ2-2, the V gene TRBV9; D may be TRBD1 (6 bases). Germline assignment: CDR1 SGDLS and CDR2 YYNGEE. Trimming took 4 bases from V and 0 from J, leaving 16 bases between them. CDR3 length: 17 amino acids. CDR3 residues: CASSTRTGKANTGELFF. Here the CDR3 DNA reads TGTGCCAGCAGCACACGAACAGGGAAAGCGAACACCGGGGAGCTGTTTTTT.

The genes are TRBV4-1 and TRBJ2-1, with 9 bases aligning to TRBD2. The germline gives CDR1 MGHRA, CDR2 YSYEKL. The CDR3 loop spans 14 amino acids. V lost 4 bases, J lost 14 bases, and 12 bases stayed unmatched. The CDR3 nucleotides read TGCGCCAGCAGCCGCACTCATAGCGGGAGCCGCAAGTTCTTC. Translating gives CASSRTHSGSRKFF.

The chain couples TRBV13 to TRBJ1-4; 7 positions match TRBD1. The CDR3 sequence is 14 residues long. With V trimmed by 2 bases and J by 5 bases, 2 bases remained unmatched. Germline CDR1 PRHDT, CDR2 FYEKMQ (reference sequence). The CDR3 nucleotides are TGTGCCAGCAGCTTAAGGGGGCTAAATGAAAAACTGTTTTTT. Translated: CASSLRGLNEKLFF.

In its sample, this clone was seen once. The chain couples TRBV2 to TRBJ2-7, with D uncertain. Germline V CDR1 and CDR2: SNHLY, FYNNEI. CDR3 size: 12 residues. Trimming removed 5 bases at V and 2 bases at J, with 7 bases between. Written as DNA, the CDR3 is TGTGCCAGCAGTACCGGGCCCTACGAGCAGTACTTC. This encodes CASSTGPYEQYF.

In its sample, this clone was seen once. The chain combines TRBV4-1 with TRBJ1-3; D call uncertain. Germline CDR1 is MGHRA and CDR2 is YSYEKL. CDR3 length: 15 amino acids. Between the trimmed V and J ends, which lost 7 bases and 0 bases, there was a span of 13 bases. In DNA, the CDR3 is TGCGCCAGCAACCCTCAGGCAGGCTCTGGAAACACCATATATTTT. It yields the protein CASNPQAGSGNTIYF.

V gene TRBV28 combines with J gene TRBJ1-2, with TRBD1 identical over 9 bases. CDR3 size: 15 residues. Germline CDR1 and CDR2: MDHEN and SYDVKM. V lost 6 bases and J lost 2; bases outside the gene matches: 7. DNA for the CDR3: TGTGCCAGCAGCACAGGGGGCGCGACCAACTATGGCTACACCTTC. Its translation: CASSTGGATNYGYTF.

The chain carries TRBV28 and TRBJ1-5, with unresolved D. V was cut by 4 bases and J by 0 bases, with 10 bases left in between. Germline V gives CDR1 MDHEN, CDR2 SYDVKM. The CDR3 covers 15 residues. The CDR3 region has the DNA TGTGCCAGCAGTTCCCCAGCTGTTAGCAATCAGCCCCAGCATTTT. This codes for CASSSPAVSNQPQHF.

V usage is TRBV2 and J usage is TRBJ2-1; 7 positions match TRBD2. Germline V gene sequence: CDR1 SNHLY, CDR2 FYNNEI. The CDR3 contains 15 residues. The trim removed 7 bases at V and 0 bases at J, leaving 6 bases unmatched. The CDR3 protein is CASTRERSSYNEQFF. In DNA form, the CDR3 reads TGTGCCAGCACGCGGGAGAGGTCCTCCTACAATGAGCAGTTCTTC.